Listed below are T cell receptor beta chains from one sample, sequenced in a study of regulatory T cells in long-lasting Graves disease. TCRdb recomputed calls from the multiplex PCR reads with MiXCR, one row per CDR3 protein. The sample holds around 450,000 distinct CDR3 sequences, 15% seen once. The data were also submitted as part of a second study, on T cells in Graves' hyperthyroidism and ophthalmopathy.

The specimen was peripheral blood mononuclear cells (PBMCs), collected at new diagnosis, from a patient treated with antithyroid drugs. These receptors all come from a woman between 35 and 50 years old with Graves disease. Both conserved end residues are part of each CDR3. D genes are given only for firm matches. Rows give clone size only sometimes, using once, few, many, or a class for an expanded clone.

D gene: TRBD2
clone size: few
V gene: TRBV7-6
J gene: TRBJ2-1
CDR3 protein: CASSRGLAGERGNEQFF
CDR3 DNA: TGTGCCAGCAGCCGCGGACTAGCGGGAGAGAGAGGCAATGAGCAGTTCTTC

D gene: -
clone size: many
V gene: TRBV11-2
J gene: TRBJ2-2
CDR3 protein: CASSFEGGRGTGELFF
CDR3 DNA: TGTGCCAGCAGCTTTGAGGGAGGCAGGGGGACCGGGGAGCTGTTTTTT

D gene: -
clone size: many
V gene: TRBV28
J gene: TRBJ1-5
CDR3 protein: CASTSFPQQPQHF
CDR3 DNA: TGTGCCAGCACCTCGTTTCCCCAGCAGCCCCAGCATTTT

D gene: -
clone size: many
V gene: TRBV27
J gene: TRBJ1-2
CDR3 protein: CASSVTPAGYGYTF
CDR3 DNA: TGTGCCAGCAGTGTGACTCCGGCGGGGTATGGCTACACCTTC

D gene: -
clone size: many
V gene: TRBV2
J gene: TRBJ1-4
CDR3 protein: CASSELLQGGEKLFF
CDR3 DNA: TGTGCCAGCAGTGAATTGTTGCAGGGTGGAGAAAAACTGTTTTTT

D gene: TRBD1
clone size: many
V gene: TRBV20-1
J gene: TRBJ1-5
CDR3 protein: CSARTPGQGPQHF
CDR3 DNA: TGCAGTGCTAGAACCCCGGGACAGGGTCCCCAGCATTTT

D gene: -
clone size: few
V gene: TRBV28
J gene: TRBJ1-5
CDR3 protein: CASSPLGAGNQPQHF
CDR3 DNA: TGTGCCAGCAGCCCCCTCGGGGCGGGCAATCAGCCCCAGCATTTT

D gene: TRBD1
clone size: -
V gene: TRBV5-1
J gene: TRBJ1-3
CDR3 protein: CASSSGQNGNTIYF
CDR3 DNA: TGCGCCAGCAGCTCGGGACAGAATGGAAACACCATATATTTT

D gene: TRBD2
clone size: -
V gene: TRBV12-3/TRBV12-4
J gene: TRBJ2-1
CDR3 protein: CASSLEGSSGRVFF
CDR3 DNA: TGTGCCAGCAGTTTAGAGGGGTCTAGCGGGAGGGTGTTCTTC

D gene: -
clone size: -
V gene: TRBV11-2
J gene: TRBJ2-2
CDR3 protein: CASSPWGGVASNTGELFF
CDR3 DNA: TGTGCCAGCAGCCCATGGGGCGGAGTAGCTTCGAACACCGGGGAGCTGTTTTTT

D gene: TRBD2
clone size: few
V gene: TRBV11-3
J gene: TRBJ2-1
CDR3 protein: CASSLVSGPNEQFF
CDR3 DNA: TGTGCCAGCAGCTTGGTTAGCGGGCCCAATGAGCAGTTCTTC

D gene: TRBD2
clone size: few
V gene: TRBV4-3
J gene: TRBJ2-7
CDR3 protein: CASSQEFSSGYYEQYF
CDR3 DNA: TGCGCCAGCAGCCAAGAGTTCTCTAGCGGATACTACGAGCAGTACTTC

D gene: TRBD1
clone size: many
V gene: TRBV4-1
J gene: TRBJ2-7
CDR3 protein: CASSHGTGTYEQYF
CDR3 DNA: TGCGCCAGCAGCCATGGGACAGGGACCTACGAGCAGTACTTC

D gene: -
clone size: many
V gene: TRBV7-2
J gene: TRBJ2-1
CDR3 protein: CASSLSGLSNNEQFF
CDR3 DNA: TGTGCCAGCAGCTTATCAGGGTTGTCCAACAATGAGCAGTTCTTC

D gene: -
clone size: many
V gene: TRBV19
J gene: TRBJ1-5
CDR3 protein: CASSIGYGDQPQHF
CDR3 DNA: TGTGCCAGTAGTATAGGCTACGGAGATCAGCCCCAGCATTTT

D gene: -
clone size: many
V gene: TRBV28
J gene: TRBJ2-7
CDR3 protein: CASSLAGDFLSQQYF
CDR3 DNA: TGTGCCAGCAGTTTAGCCGGGGACTTCCTAAGCCAGCAGTACTTC

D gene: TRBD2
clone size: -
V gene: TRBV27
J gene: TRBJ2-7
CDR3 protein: CASSRTSGDSYEQYF
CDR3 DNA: TGTGCCAGCAGCCGGACTAGCGGTGATTCCTACGAGCAGTACTTC

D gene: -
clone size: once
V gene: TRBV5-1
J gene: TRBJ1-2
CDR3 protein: CASSLLGGDYGYTF
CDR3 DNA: TGCGCCAGCAGCTTGCTCGGGGGAGACTATGGCTACACCTTC

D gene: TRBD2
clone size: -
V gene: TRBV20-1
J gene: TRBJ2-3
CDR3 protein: CSAVRLARSTNTQYF
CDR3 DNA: TGCAGTGCCGTCAGACTAGCGCGTAGCACAAATACGCAGTATTTT

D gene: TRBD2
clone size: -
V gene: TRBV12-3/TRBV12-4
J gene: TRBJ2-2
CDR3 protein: CASSFNEVAGGTGELFF
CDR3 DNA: TGTGCCAGCAGTTTTAATGAGGTAGCGGGAGGCACCGGGGAGCTGTTTTTT

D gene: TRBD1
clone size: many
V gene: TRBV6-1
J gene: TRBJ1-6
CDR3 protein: CASSEEIGQGRGSPLHF
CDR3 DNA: TGTGCCAGCAGTGAAGAGATAGGACAGGGTCGGGGTTCACCCCTCCACTTT

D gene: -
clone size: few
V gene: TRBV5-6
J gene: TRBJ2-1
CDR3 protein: CASSPPGRTYNEQFF
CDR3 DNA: TGTGCCAGCAGCCCCCCGGGGCGTACTTACAATGAGCAGTTCTTC

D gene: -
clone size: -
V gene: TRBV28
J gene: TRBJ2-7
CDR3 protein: CASSLTSGIGSYEQYF
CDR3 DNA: TGTGCCAGCAGCCTCACTTCGGGGATAGGATCCTACGAGCAGTACTTC

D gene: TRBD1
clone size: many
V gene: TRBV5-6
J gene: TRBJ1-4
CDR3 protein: CASSFQGARRSNEKLFF
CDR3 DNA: TGTGCCAGCAGCTTCCAGGGGGCGAGGCGGTCTAATGAAAAACTGTTTTTT

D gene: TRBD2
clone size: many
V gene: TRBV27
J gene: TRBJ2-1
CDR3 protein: CASSSPLAPSSYNEQFF
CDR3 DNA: TGTGCCAGCAGTTCCCCACTAGCGCCGAGCTCCTACAATGAGCAGTTCTTC

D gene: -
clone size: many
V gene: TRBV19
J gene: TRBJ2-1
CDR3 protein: CASSKTRRNEQFF
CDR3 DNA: TGTGCCAGTAGTAAGACTAGAAGGAATGAGCAGTTCTTC

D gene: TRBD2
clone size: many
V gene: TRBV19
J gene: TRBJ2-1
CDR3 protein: CASSILAGRNNEQFF
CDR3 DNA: TGTGCCAGTAGTATTCTAGCGGGAAGAAACAATGAGCAGTTCTTC

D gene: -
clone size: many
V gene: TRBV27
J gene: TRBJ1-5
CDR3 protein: CASSRSQTGQPQHF
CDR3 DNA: TGTGCCAGCAGTCGCTCCCAGACCGGGCAGCCCCAGCATTTT

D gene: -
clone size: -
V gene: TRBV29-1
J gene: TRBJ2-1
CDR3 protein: CSVDVAEHEQFF
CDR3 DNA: TGCAGCGTTGACGTAGCGGAGCATGAGCAGTTCTTC

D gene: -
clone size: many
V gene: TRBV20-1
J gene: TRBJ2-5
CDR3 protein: CSARVGDAQETQYF
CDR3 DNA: TGCAGTGCTAGAGTCGGGGACGCCCAAGAGACCCAGTACTTC

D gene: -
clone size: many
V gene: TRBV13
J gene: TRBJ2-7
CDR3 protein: CASSLEAIRDEQYF
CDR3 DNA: TGTGCCAGCAGCCTAGAGGCGATCCGGGACGAGCAGTACTTC

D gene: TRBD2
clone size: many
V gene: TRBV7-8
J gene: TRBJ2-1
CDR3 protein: CASSLAGGILRNEQFF
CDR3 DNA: TGTGCCAGCAGCCTAGCGGGAGGGATACTACGCAATGAGCAGTTCTTC

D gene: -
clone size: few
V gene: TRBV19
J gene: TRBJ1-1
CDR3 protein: CASSVKPGYTEAFF
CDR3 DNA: TGTGCCAGTAGTGTCAAACCAGGGTACACTGAAGCTTTCTTT

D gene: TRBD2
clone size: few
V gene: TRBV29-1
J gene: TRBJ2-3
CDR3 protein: CSVDVQAGSDTQYF
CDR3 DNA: TGCAGCGTTGACGTTCAAGCGGGGTCAGATACGCAGTATTTT

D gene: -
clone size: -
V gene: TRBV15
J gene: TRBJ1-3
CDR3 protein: CATSREDQGLSGNTIYF
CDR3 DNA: TGTGCCACCAGCAGAGAGGATCAGGGCCTCTCTGGAAACACCATATATTTT

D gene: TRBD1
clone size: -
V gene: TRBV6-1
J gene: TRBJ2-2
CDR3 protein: CASSQDRADTGELFF
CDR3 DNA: TGTGCCAGCAGCCAGGACAGGGCGGACACCGGGGAGCTGTTTTTT

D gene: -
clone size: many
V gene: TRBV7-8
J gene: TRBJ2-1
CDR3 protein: CASSPRDLGAEQFF
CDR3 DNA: TGTGCCAGCAGCCCCAGGGACCTCGGAGCTGAGCAGTTCTTC

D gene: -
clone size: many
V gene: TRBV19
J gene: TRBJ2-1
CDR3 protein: CASSTGPYNEQFF
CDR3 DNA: TGTGCCAGCAGTACCGGCCCCTACAATGAGCAGTTCTTC

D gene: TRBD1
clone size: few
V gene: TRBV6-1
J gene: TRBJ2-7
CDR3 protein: CASISGGQGYEQYF
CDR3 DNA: TGTGCCAGCATCTCGGGGGGACAGGGCTACGAGCAGTACTTC

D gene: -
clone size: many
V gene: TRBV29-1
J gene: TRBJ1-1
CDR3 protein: CSAMLLDRFTTEAFF
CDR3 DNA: TGCAGCGCTATGCTTTTGGACCGTTTTACCACTGAAGCTTTCTTT

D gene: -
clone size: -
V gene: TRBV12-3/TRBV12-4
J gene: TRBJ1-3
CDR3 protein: CASSPGAGITIYF
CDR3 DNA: TGTGCCAGCAGTCCCGGGGCCGGTATAACCATATATTTT

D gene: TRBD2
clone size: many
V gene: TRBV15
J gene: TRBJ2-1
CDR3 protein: CATSREPGLADEQFF
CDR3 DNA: TGTGCCACCAGCAGGGAACCGGGACTAGCGGATGAGCAGTTCTTC

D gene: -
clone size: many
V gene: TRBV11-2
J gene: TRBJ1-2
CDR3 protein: CASSLVSDTGYTF
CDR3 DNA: TGTGCCAGCAGCTTAGTATCAGATACCGGCTACACCTTC

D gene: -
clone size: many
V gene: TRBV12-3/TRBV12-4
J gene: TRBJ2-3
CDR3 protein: CASSLSTTLTPDTQYF
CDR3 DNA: TGTGCCAGCAGTCTAAGTACCACCCTCACCCCAGATACGCAGTATTTT

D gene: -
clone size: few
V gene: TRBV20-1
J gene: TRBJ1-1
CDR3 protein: CSARGGGGVSAFF
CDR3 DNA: TGCAGTGCTAGAGGGGGGGGGGGCGTTTCAGCTTTCTTT